These 26 T cell receptor beta chains share one sample of origin, sequenced in a study of cytomegalovirus exposure and HLA in healthy donors. Amplification used 60 Vbeta primers and 13 Jbeta primers. The assay was immunoSEQ multiplex PCR, and TCRdb's table has in-frame clones only and misses some. There are about 210,000 clones in the sample; roughly 87% occur only once, and 6% lies in the top ten. What was sequenced was PBMCs. The receptors derive from a man aged 35 to 55 in good health and CMV-seropositive.

This clone was observed once. The chain combines TRBV15 with TRBJ1-6, with D tentatively TRBD1 (6 bases). The CDR3 has 14 residues. With 1 base removed from V and 11 bases from J, the gap between germline ends came to 12 bases. The V gene's germline CDR1 is LNHNV and CDR2 YYDKDF (reference sequence). CDR3 amino acids: CATSRARQETPLHF. In nucleotides, the CDR3 is TGTGCCACCAGCAGAGCGAGACAGGAGACACCCCTCCACTTT.

In this sample, this clone turned up a few times. This chain links TRBV7-9 with TRBJ1-1; TRBD1 agrees at 10 bases. This CDR3 spans 16 amino acids. The junction had 10 bases not matched to a gene; V was cut back by 5 bases and J by 4 bases. The germline CDR1 and CDR2 sequences are SEHNR and FQNEAQ (reference sequence). CDR3 bases: TGTGCCAGCAGCCCCGTTCGGACAGGGGGGGCCACTGAAGCTTTCTTT. Translated, it gives CASSPVRTGGATEAFF.

The rearrangement joins TRBV5-6 to TRBJ2-3; TRBD2 matches at 9 bases. The CDR3 totals 17 residues. Germline V gene data show CDR1 as SGHDT and CDR2 as YYEEEE. The ends lost 0 bases at V and 4 bases at J; junction bases unmatched: 9. This CDR3 reads CASSLAGGGRAPDTQYF. CDR3 nucleotide sequence: TGTGCCAGCAGCTTGGCGGGGGGCGGGAGGGCCCCAGATACGCAGTATTTT.

This clone was observed a single time. The V call is TRBV27, the J call TRBJ2-1, with D possibly matching TRBD1 (5 bases). CDR3 length: 16 residues. The germline V and J ends were trimmed by 5 bases and 4 bases, with 18 bases remaining between them. Germline V lookup: CDR1 MNHEY, CDR2 SMNVEV (reference sequence). CDR3 nucleotides: TGTGCCAGCAGTATTACGACAGCGCCCGGGTACAATGAGCAGTTCTTC. Its translation: CASSITTAPGYNEQFF.

The V and J genes are TRBV7-9 and TRBJ2-5, with 7 bases identical to TRBD1. V was clipped by 3 bases and J by 3 bases; unmatched bases: 4. The CDR3 covers 14 residues. CDR1 and CDR2 (germline): SEHNR, FQNEAQ (reference sequence). The CDR3 loop is CASSFRDSKETQYF. Written as DNA, the CDR3 is TGTGCCAGCAGCTTCCGGGACAGTAAAGAGACCCAGTACTTC.

The rearrangement joins TRBV2 to TRBJ2-3; 10 bases align to TRBD2. V was clipped by 5 bases and J by 3 bases; unmatched bases: 2. CDR1 is SNHLY and CDR2 is FYNNEI in the germline V gene. The CDR3 length is 14 residues. CDR3 bases: TGTGCCAGCAGTAGGACTAGCGGTACAGATACGCAGTATTTT. As protein: CASSRTSGTDTQYF.

The chain carries TRBV4-1 and TRBJ2-2; TRBD1 matches at 7 bases. Trimming took 1 base from V and 6 from J; bases not matched to a gene: 5. Germline V gene lookup returns CDR1 MGHRA and CDR2 YSYEKL. CDR3 length: 15 residues. CDR3 nucleotide sequence: TGCGCCAGCAGCCAAGTCCGGGACAGATCCGGGGAGCTGTTTTTT. Its translation: CASSQVRDRSGELFF.

This clone has a handful of counts. This chain joins TRBV5-1 and TRBJ2-2, with D possibly being TRBD2 (5 bases). Deletions cut 0 bases from V and 6 bases from J, with 6 bases between. The CDR3 has 13 amino acids. The V gene's germline CDR1 is SGHRS and CDR2 YFSETQ. The DNA of the CDR3 is TGCGCCAGCAGCTTGGAGGGAGCCGGGGAGCTGTTTTTT. Translating it yields CASSLEGAGELFF.

The rearrangement joins TRBV14 to TRBJ2-2; the D is unclear. The V gene's germline CDR1 is SGHDN and CDR2 FVKESK. The V end was cut by 4 bases, the J end by 3 bases, with 12 bases between. The CDR3 totals 15 residues. CDR3 sequence: CASSPLGSYTGELFF. The CDR3 region has the DNA TGTGCCAGCAGCCCCCTGGGCAGCTACACCGGGGAGCTGTTTTTT.

This chain connects TRBV27 to TRBJ1-2; D perhaps matches TRBD1 (6 bases). V was cut by 5 bases and J by 3 bases, with 19 bases left in between. This CDR3 region has 16 residues. Looked up from germline, CDR1 is MNHEY and CDR2 is SMNVEV (reference sequence). The CDR3 DNA reads TGTGCCAGCAGTAGAGGCGAGACAGGCCGGGACTATGGCTACACCTTC. As protein: CASSRGETGRDYGYTF.

The CDR3 region has the DNA TGTGCCAGTACCACAGGGGCCCGGGAGCAGTACTTC. Amino acids: CASTTGAREQYF. J is TRBJ2-7 and V is TRBV19; 7 bases match TRBD1. This CDR3 is built from 12 residues. J lost 7 bases, V lost 7 bases, and 7 bases had no gene match. Germline lookup yields CDR1 LNHDA and CDR2 SQIVND (reference sequence).

This clone was counted only a few times. This sequence joins TRBV6-6 and TRBJ1-2, with unresolved D. Germline V gene data show CDR1 as MNHNY and CDR2 as SVGAGI (reference sequence). V lost 3 bases to trimming and J lost 5 bases, with 7 bases between them. CDR3 length: 12 amino acids. The CDR3 here is CASSYVAYGYTF. In DNA form, the CDR3 reads TGTGCCAGCAGTTATGTAGCTTATGGCTACACCTTC.

The rearrangement links TRBV18 to TRBJ1-1; no reliable D call. Trimming took off 3 bases at V and 5 bases at J, with 13 bases between the two ends. Per the germline V gene, CDR1 is KGHSH and CDR2 is LQKENI. This CDR3 is built from 14 residues. CDR3 sequence: CASSPPGDRTEAFF. CDR3 DNA: TGTGCCAGCTCACCCCCCGGGGATCGGACTGAAGCTTTCTTT.

The chain carries TRBV29-1 and TRBJ1-1, with a weak D call TRBD1 (6 bases). Trimming pared 4 bases from V and 5 bases from J, leaving 17 bases between. This CDR3 has 14 amino acids. In germline, CDR1 is SQVTM, CDR2 ANQGSEA. The DNA of the CDR3 is TGCAGCGTTGGGCAGGGGATACTGAGGACTGAAGCTTTCTTT. Its translation: CSVGQGILRTEAFF.

This chain joins TRBV28 and TRBJ1-5; 9 nucleotides align to TRBD1. Trimming cost V 8 bases and J 5 bases; bases outside gene matches: 10. The CDR3 runs 15 residues. Per the germline V gene, CDR1 is MDHEN and CDR2 is SYDVKM. CDR3 sequence: CASGETGGKDQPQHF. CDR3 DNA sequence: TGTGCCAGCGGGGAGACAGGGGGAAAGGATCAGCCCCAGCATTTT. The full variable domain, its missing parts supplied by reference TRBV28 and TRBJ1-5, is DVKVTQSSRYLVKRTGEKVFLECVQDMDHENMFWYRQDPGLGLRLIYFSYDVKMKEKGDIPEGYSVSREKKERFSLILESASTNQTSMYLCASGETGGKDQPQHFGDGTRLSIL.

This clone was observed once. V and J are TRBV9 and TRBJ2-2; 8 bases map to TRBD2. The CDR3 consists of 18 residues. Germline V gene sequence: CDR1 SGDLS, CDR2 YYNGEE. V was clipped by 1 base and J by 6 bases; unmatched bases: 14. The CDR3 protein is CASSVQSAGRADAGELFF. CDR3 sequence (DNA): TGTGCCAGCAGCGTACAGTCAGCCGGGAGGGCCGACGCCGGGGAGCTGTTTTTT.

The rearrangement joins TRBV30 to TRBJ1-5; the match to TRBD1 covers 11 bases. CDR1 GTSNPN and CDR2 SVGIG come from the germline V gene (reference sequence). This CDR3 region has 15 residues. The V segment lost 1 base and the J segment 5 bases; nucleotides outside the gene matches: 4. The CDR3 is CAWSGGTGGDQPQHF. The CDR3 DNA sequence: TGTGCCTGGAGTGGGGGGACAGGGGGTGATCAGCCCCAGCATTTT.

There are a few counts of this clone. The chain combines TRBV6-5 with TRBJ2-5; a weak D match, TRBD1 (6 bases). The CDR3 is made up of 15 amino acids. V shed 6 bases and J shed 4 bases, with 18 bases lying between them. CDR1 is MNHEY, CDR2 SVGAGI, per germline. The CDR3 DNA is TGTGCCAGCAGCCTTAACCCCCAGGGGACAGAGACCCAGTACTTC. Its protein is CASSLNPQGTETQYF.

V is TRBV6-1 and J is TRBJ1-5; 9 nucleotides align to TRBD1. Germline V CDR1 and CDR2: MNHNS, SASEGT. Germline trimming cut 4 bases from V and 6 bases from J; bases unmatched to any gene: 4. CDR3 length: 14 residues. The CDR3 region is CASSGDRGGQPQHF. DNA for the CDR3: TGTGCCAGCAGTGGTGACAGGGGGGGTCAGCCCCAGCATTTT.

In this sample, this clone turned up a few times. This sample includes further DNA sequences coding for the same CDR3. The chain couples TRBV18 to TRBJ1-5; possibly TRBD1 for D (6 bases). The CDR3 length is 13 residues. CDR1 KGHSH and CDR2 LQKENI come from the germline V gene. Trimming shortened V by 2 bases and J by 4 bases, and 6 bases separated the two germline ends. The CDR3 region is CASSPDRNQPQHF. The CDR3 DNA reads as TGTGCCAGCTCACCAGACAGGAATCAGCCCCAGCATTTT.

J is TRBJ2-3 and V is TRBV9, with a possible D match to TRBD2 (5 bases). Germline V gene sequence: CDR1 SGDLS, CDR2 YYNGEE. V gave up 0 bases and J gave up 1 base, with 9 bases separating them. CDR3 length equals 15 residues. The CDR3 DNA reads TGTGCCAGCAGCGTAGGTGGAGCGGGCACAGATACGCAGTATTTT. Its protein product is CASSVGGAGTDTQYF.

The chain has TRBV6-5 and TRBJ2-7, with 10 bases matching TRBD1. J was trimmed by 5 bases and V by 6 bases; bases with no gene match: 7. From germline, CDR1 is MNHEY and CDR2 SVGAGI. The CDR3 totals 14 residues. The CDR3 nucleotides read TGTGCCAGCAGGCGACAGGGGGCGTCTAACGAGCAGTACTTC. It translates to CASRRQGASNEQYF.

This clone has only a few counts. The chain has TRBV5-5 and TRBJ1-2, with no clear D. Trimming stripped 1 base from V and 10 bases from J, with 8 bases between. The CDR3 totals 11 residues. CDR1 and CDR2 (germline): SGHKS, YYEKEE (reference sequence). DNA of the CDR3: TGTGCCAGCAGCTTGCTGGGCGCCTACACCTTC. It specifies CASSLLGAYTF.

The chain recombines TRBV15 with TRBJ1-5; 7 bases align to TRBD1. The CDR3 is 16 amino acids. The V segment lost 1 base and the J segment 6 bases; nucleotides outside the gene matches: 9. Germline values: CDR1 LNHNV, CDR2 YYDKDF (reference sequence). The CDR3, as DNA: TGTGCCACCAGCAGAGCCGGAACAGGGGTTAGTCAGCCCCAGCATTTT. It yields the protein CATSRAGTGVSQPQHF.

The chain carries TRBV27 and TRBJ2-1; the D gene is possibly TRBD2 (5 bases). The V end lost 3 bases, the J end lost 6 bases, and 9 bases lay between the germline ends. Germline assignment: CDR1 MNHEY and CDR2 SMNVEV (reference sequence). The length of the CDR3 is 13 residues. CDR3 sequence: CASSFPGINEQFF. Here the CDR3 DNA reads TGTGCCAGCAGTTTCCCCGGGATCAATGAGCAGTTCTTC.

Written as DNA, the CDR3 is TGTGCCAGCAGTCCCGGACTCGTGAACACCGGGGAGCTGTTTTTT. This encodes CASSPGLVNTGELFF. J is TRBJ2-2 and V is TRBV27; weak D call: TRBD2 (5 bases). V lost 5 bases and J lost 1, with 11 bases in between. CDR1 and CDR2 from the germline V gene are MNHEY and SMNVEV (reference sequence). This CDR3 has 15 amino acids.